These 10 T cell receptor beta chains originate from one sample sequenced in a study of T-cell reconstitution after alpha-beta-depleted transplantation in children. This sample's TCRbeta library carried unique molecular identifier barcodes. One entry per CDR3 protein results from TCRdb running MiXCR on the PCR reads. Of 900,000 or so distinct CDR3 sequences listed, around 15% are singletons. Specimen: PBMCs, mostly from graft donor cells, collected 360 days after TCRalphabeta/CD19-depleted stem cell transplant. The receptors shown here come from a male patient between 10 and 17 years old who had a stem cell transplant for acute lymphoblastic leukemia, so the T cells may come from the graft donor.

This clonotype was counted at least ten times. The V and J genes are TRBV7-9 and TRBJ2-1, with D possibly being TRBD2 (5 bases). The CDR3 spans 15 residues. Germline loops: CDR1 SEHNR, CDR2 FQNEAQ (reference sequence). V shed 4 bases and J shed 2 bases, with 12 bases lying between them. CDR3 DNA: TGTGCCAGCAGCTCTTACAGCGGTCCCTACAATGAGCAGTTCTTC. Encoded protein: CASSSYSGPYNEQFF.

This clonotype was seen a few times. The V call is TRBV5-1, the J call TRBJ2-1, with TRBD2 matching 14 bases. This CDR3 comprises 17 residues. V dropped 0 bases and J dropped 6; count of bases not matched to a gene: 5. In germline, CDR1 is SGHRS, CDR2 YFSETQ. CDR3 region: CASSLVRGTSGSNEQFF. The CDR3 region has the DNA TGCGCCAGCAGCTTGGTTCGGGGGACTAGCGGGAGCAATGAGCAGTTCTTC.

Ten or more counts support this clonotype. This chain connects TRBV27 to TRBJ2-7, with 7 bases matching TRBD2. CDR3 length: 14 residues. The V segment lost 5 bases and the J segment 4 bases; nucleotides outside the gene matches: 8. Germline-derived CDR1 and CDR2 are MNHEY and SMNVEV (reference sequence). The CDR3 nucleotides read TGTGCCAGCAGTCCGCGGACTAGTGCTTACGAGCAGTACTTC. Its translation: CASSPRTSAYEQYF.

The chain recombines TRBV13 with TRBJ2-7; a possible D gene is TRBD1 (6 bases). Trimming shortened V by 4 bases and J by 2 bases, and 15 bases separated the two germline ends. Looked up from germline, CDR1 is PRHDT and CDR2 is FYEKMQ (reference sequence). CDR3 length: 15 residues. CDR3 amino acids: CASSSEARGPYEQYF. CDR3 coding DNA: TGTGCCAGCAGCTCCGAGGCCAGGGGACCCTACGAGCAGTACTTC.

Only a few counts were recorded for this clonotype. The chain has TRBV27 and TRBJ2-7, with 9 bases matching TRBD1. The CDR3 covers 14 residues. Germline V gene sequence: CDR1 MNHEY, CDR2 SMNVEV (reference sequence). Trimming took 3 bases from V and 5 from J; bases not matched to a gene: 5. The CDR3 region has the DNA TGTGCCAGCAGTTTCCTCTGGACAGGGGACGAGCAGTACTTC. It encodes CASSFLWTGDEQYF.

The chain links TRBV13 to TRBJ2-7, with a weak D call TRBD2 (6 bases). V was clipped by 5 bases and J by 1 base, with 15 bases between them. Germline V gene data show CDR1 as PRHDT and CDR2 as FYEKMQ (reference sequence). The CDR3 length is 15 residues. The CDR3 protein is CASSPRTTYSYEQYF. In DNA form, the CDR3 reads TGTGCCAGCAGCCCCAGGACTACCTATTCCTACGAGCAGTACTTC.

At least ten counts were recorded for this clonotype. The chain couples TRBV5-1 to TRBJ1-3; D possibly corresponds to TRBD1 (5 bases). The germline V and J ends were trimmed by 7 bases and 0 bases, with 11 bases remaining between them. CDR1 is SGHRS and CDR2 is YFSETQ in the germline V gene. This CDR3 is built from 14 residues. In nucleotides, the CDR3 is TGCGCCAGCTGGACGGGGGACTCTGGAAACACCATATATTTT. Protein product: CASWTGDSGNTIYF.

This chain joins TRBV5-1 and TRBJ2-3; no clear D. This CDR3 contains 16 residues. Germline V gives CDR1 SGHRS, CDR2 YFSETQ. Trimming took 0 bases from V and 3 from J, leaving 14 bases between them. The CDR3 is CASSLVISRRTDTQYF. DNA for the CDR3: TGCGCCAGCAGCTTGGTCATATCTCGCAGGACAGATACGCAGTATTTT. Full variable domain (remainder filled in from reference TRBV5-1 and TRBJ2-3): KAGVTQTPRYLIKTRGQQVTLSCSPISGHRSVSWYQQTPGQGLQFLFEYFSETQRNKGNFPGRFSGRQFSNSRSEMNVSTLELGDSALYLCASSLVISRRTDTQYFGPGTRLTVL.

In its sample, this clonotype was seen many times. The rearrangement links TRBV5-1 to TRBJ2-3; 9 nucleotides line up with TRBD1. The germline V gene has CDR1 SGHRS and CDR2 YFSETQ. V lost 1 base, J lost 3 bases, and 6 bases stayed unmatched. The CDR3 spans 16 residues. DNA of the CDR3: TGCGCCAGCAGCTTGCGGGGACAGGGTCATACAGATACGCAGTATTTT. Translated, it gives CASSLRGQGHTDTQYF.

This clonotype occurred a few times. CDR3 nucleotide sequence: TGCGCCAGCAGCTTTACTCGTCGCATGGGCACAGATACGCAGTATTTT. Residues: CASSFTRRMGTDTQYF. This chain links TRBV5-1 with TRBJ2-3; D call uncertain. Trimming removed 2 bases at V and 1 base at J, with 14 bases between. The germline CDR1 and CDR2 sequences are SGHRS and YFSETQ. This CDR3 contains 16 residues.